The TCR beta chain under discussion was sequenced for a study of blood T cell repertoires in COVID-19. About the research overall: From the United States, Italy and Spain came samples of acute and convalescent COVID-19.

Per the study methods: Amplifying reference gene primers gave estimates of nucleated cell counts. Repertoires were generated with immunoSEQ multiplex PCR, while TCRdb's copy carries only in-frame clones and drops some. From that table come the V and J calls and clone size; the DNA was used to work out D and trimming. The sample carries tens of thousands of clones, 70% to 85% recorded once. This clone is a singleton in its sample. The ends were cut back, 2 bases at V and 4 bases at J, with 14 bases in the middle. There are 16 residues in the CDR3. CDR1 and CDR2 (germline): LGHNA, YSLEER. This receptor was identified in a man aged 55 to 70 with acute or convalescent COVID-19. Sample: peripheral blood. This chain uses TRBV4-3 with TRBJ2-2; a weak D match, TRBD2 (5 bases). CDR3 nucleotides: TGCGCCAGCAGCCAATCCCGGACTCGGAGCACCGGGGAGCTGTTTTTT. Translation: CASSQSRTRSTGELFF.